What follows are 15 T cell receptor beta chains derived from one specimen sequenced in a study of cytomegalovirus exposure and HLA in healthy donors. The PCR made use of 60 Vbeta and 13 Jbeta primers. Clones were read by immunoSEQ multiplex PCR, and TCRdb kept only the in-frame ones, dropping some. Of 120,000 to 150,000 clones in the sample, over 75% were seen once. Specimen: PBMCs. These receptors were taken from a man aged 25-45 years in good health and CMV-seronegative.

The genes are TRBV2 and TRBJ1-5; 7 bases map to TRBD1. This CDR3 contains 14 residues. Germline CDR1 reads SNHLY; CDR2 reads FYNNEI. The V and J ends lost 6 bases and 2 bases, in that order; junction bases with no gene match: 4. The CDR3 DNA follows: TGTGCCAGCAGGAGGGGGCCTGGCAATCAGCCCCAGCATTTT. Translating gives CASRRGPGNQPQHF.

This chain joins TRBV28 and TRBJ1-2, with D maybe TRBD1 (5 bases). CDR1 and CDR2 from the germline V gene are MDHEN and SYDVKM. This CDR3 region has 16 residues. Trimming left V 3 bases short and J 4 bases short, with 18 bases between. CDR3 nucleotide sequence: TGTGCCAGCAGTTTTGTCCCACAGGATTCAATCTATGGCTACACCTTC. Protein sequence: CASSFVPQDSIYGYTF.

This chain joins TRBV27 and TRBJ2-7, with TRBD1 identical over 7 bases. Germline trimming cut 0 bases from V and 2 bases from J; bases unmatched to any gene: 7. Germline CDR1 is MNHEY and CDR2 is SMNVEV (reference sequence). CDR3 length equals 16 residues. The CDR3 nucleotides read TGTGCCAGCAGTTTATCGAGGACAGGTTACCCCTACGAGCAGTACTTC. Amino acid sequence: CASSLSRTGYPYEQYF.

V usage is TRBV5-6 and J usage is TRBJ2-1; 7 bases are shared with TRBD2. Trimming took 1 base from V and 0 from J; bases not matched to a gene: 7. The CDR3 spans 17 residues. Germline CDR1 SGHDT, CDR2 YYEEEE. The CDR3 reads CASSLSLGGSSYNEQFF. Written as DNA, the CDR3 is TGTGCCAGCAGCTTGTCCCTCGGCGGGAGCTCCTACAATGAGCAGTTCTTC.

This chain links TRBV29-1 with TRBJ2-6; TRBD2 matches 14 bases. The germline CDR1 and CDR2 sequences are SQVTM and ANQGSEA. After removal of 7 bases from V and 2 bases from J, the junction contained 4 bases not matched to a gene. CDR3 size: 16 residues. CDR3 protein: CSAPGLAGAGANVLTF. The CDR3 nucleotides are TGCAGCGCTCCGGGACTAGCGGGAGCTGGGGCCAACGTCCTGACTTTC.

The chain recombines TRBV5-1 with TRBJ1-1, with D unresolved. Germline V CDR1 and CDR2: SGHRS, YFSETQ. Between the trimmed V and J ends, which lost 5 bases and 1 base, there was a span of 6 bases. The CDR3 loop spans 12 amino acids. CDR3 nucleotide sequence: TGCGCCAGCAGTTCAGGGAACACTGAAGCTTTCTTT. Protein: CASSSGNTEAFF.

This clone was counted between two and nine times. An end of the junction does not agree with germline; a read error may underlie this. This chain uses TRBV7-7 with TRBJ2-3, with 8 positions matching TRBD2. CDR3 size: 15 residues. Germline CDR1 SSHAT, CDR2 FNYEAQ (reference sequence). The CDR3 DNA follows: TGTGCTAGCAGCCCGGGACTAGGTAGAGCAGATACGCAGTATTTT. Residues: CASSPGLGRADTQYF.

J is TRBJ1-2 and V is TRBV2; 9 nucleotides line up with TRBD1. This CDR3 spans 16 amino acids. Germline V gene data show CDR1 as SNHLY and CDR2 as FYNNEI. V lost 1 base and J lost 12; bases outside the gene matches: 15. The CDR3 loop reads CASSEGLPGQGHGNTF. CDR3 nucleotides: TGTGCCAGCAGTGAAGGCCTCCCGGGACAGGGCCACGGCAACACCTTC.

V and J are TRBV27 and TRBJ2-7; TRBD2 matches 8 bases. The germline V gene has CDR1 MNHEY and CDR2 SMNVEV (reference sequence). This CDR3 is built from 13 residues. The ends lost 5 bases at V and 4 bases at J; junction bases unmatched: 4. DNA for the CDR3: TGTGCCAGCAGTACCGGACTAGCTTACGAGCAGTACTTC. It specifies CASSTGLAYEQYF.

The chain recombines TRBV25-1 with TRBJ2-1; 9 bases line up with TRBD2. This CDR3 has 13 residues. V lost 5 bases, J lost 9 bases, and 5 bases stayed unmatched. The germline V gene encodes CDR1 MGHDK and CDR2 SYGVNS. CDR3 amino acids: CASSPSGIGEQFF. The CDR3, as DNA: TGTGCCAGCAGTCCTAGCGGGATCGGTGAGCAGTTCTTC.

The chain employs TRBV29-1 and TRBJ2-1; 14 bases align to TRBD2. The CDR3 totals 16 residues. Germline assignment: CDR1 SQVTM and CDR2 ANQGSEA. With 1 base clipped from V and 8 bases from J, the junction kept 7 bases outside the gene matches. The CDR3 here is CSVEGGTSGSWDEQFF. CDR3 in DNA: TGCAGCGTTGAAGGAGGGACTAGCGGGAGTTGGGATGAGCAGTTCTTC.

This chain links TRBV2 with TRBJ2-7; possibly TRBD2 for D (5 bases). The ends were cut back, 7 bases at V and 3 bases at J, with 16 bases in the middle. The CDR3 length is 14 residues. Looked up from germline, CDR1 is SNHLY and CDR2 is FYNNEI. The DNA of the CDR3 is TGTGCCAGCAAGGTTGTCGACGACTACTACGAGCAGTACTTC. Translated: CASKVVDDYYEQYF.

This clone has a single count. This chain joins TRBV7-2 and TRBJ1-1; the match to TRBD1 covers 10 bases. There are 15 residues in the CDR3. Germline V gene data show CDR1 as SGHTA and CDR2 as FQGNSA. The V and J ends lost 5 bases and 6 bases, in that order; junction bases with no gene match: 9. In DNA, the CDR3 is TGTGCCAGCAGCCCGACAGGGGGCTCGGGTGCTGAAGCTTTCTTT. This gives the protein CASSPTGGSGAEAFF. Full variable domain (outside the CDR3, taken from reference TRBV7-2 and TRBJ1-1): GAGVSQSPSNKVTEKGKDVELRCDPISGHTALYWYRQSLGQGLEFLIYFQGNSAPDKSGLPSDRFSAERTGGSVSTLTIQRTQQEDSAVYLCASSPTGGSGAEAFFGQGTRLTVV.

With regard to this clone: Germline is not matched at one junction end, which may reflect a read error. The V gene is TRBV6-6, the J gene TRBJ1-5; 7 positions match TRBD1. The germline V gene has CDR1 MNHNY and CDR2 SVGAGI (reference sequence). The CDR3 contains 14 residues. The CDR3 reads CASSSGQINQPQNF. The CDR3 DNA is TGTGCCAGCAGCTCGGGACAGATTAACCAGCCCCAGAATTTT.

The V and J genes are TRBV27 and TRBJ1-5; D uncertain. Germline V gene data show CDR1 as MNHEY and CDR2 as SMNVEV (reference sequence). V lost 5 bases and J 6 bases, leaving 20 bases between the germline ends. The CDR3 length is 16 residues. The CDR3 sequence is CASSPRPYGVGQPQHF. Written as DNA, the CDR3 is TGTGCCAGCAGTCCCAGACCCTACGGGGTCGGTCAGCCCCAGCATTTT.